This entry features one TCR beta chain sequence. This sample is drawn from a study of blood T cell repertoires in COVID-19. All enrollees were roughly 18 to 89 years old and from approximately 24 US areas. Cohorts were determined from participant-reported clinical history. Authors' analysis steps: Amplification from reference gene primers served as the basis for estimated nucleated cell counts. Clones were read by immunoSEQ multiplex PCR, and TCRdb kept only the in-frame ones, dropping some. The V and J calls and clone size come from that table; D and trimming were worked out from the DNA. In the table there are approximately 140,000 clones, approximately 84% of which are singletons. Trimming removed 3 bases at V and 5 bases at J, with 14 bases between. The germline gives CDR1 SGHAT, CDR2 FQNNGV. This CDR3 comprises 15 residues.

The chain links TRBV11-2 to TRBJ2-1; D is undetermined. The sample consisted of PBMCs or T cells enriched from blood (not recorded which). This sequence was found in a man aged 40-49 years with acute COVID-19. The CDR3 protein is CASSLLLQPNNEQFF. In DNA, the CDR3 is TGTGCCAGCAGCTTGCTCTTACAGCCAAACAATGAGCAGTTCTTC.